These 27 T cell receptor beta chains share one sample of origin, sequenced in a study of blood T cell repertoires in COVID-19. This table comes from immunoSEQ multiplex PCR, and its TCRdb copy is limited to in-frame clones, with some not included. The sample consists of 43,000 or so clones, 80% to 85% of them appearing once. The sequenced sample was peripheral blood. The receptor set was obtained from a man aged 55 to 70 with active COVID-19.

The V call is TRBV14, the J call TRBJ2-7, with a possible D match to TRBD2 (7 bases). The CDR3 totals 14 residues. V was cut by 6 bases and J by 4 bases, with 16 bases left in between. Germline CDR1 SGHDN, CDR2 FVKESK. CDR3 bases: TGTGCCAGCAGTCCTGCGGGGAGGGGGTACGAGCAGTACTTC. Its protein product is CASSPAGRGYEQYF. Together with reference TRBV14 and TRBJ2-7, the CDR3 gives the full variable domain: EAGVTQFPSHSVIEKGQTVTLRCDPISGHDNLYWYRRVMGKEIKFLLHFVKESKQDESGMPNNRFLAERTGGTYSTLKVQPAELEDSGVYFCASSPAGRGYEQYFGPGTRLTVT.

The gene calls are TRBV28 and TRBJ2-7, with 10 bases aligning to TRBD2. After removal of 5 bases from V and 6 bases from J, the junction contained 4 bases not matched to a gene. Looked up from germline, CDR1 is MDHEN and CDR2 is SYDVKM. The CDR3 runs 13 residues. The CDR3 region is CASSSGGAGEQYF. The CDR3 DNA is TGTGCCAGCAGTAGCGGGGGGGCAGGCGAGCAGTACTTC.

The CDR3 spells CASNWGTGTDIQYF. DNA of the CDR3: TGTGCCAGTAATTGGGGGACAGGAACAGACATTCAGTACTTC. This chain joins TRBV19 and TRBJ2-4; TRBD1 matches at 8 bases. Germline CDR1 LNHDA, CDR2 SQIVND (reference sequence). V shed 7 bases, J shed 8 bases, and the junction held 10 bases outside the gene matches. There are 14 residues in the CDR3.

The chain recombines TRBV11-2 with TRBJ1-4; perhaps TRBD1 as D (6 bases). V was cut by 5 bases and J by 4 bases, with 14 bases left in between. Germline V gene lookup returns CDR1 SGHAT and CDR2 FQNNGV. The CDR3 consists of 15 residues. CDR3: CASSPWNRDNEKLFF. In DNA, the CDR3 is TGTGCCAGCAGCCCCTGGAACAGGGATAATGAAAAACTGTTTTTT.

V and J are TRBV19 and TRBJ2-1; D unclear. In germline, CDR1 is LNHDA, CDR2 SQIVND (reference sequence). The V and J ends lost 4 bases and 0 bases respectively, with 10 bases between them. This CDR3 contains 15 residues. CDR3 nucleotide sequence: TGTGCCAGTAGTACCGGGTCGAGCTCCTACAATGAGCAGTTCTTC. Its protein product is CASSTGSSSYNEQFF. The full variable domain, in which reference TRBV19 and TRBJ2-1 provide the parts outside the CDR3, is DGGITQSPKYLFRKEGQNVTLSCEQNLNHDAMYWYRQDPGQGLRLIYYSQIVNDFQKGDIAEGYSVSREKKESFPLTVTSAQKNPTAFYLCASSTGSSSYNEQFFGPGTRLTVL.

The CDR3, as DNA: TGTGCCAGTAGTATACCCCGGCCAGGTGCAACTAATGAAAAACTGTTTTTT. It is translated as CASSIPRPGATNEKLFF. The chain recombines TRBV19 with TRBJ1-4; D is uncertain. This CDR3 is 17 amino acids long. Germline-derived CDR1 and CDR2 are LNHDA and SQIVND (reference sequence). Deletions cut 2 bases from V and 0 bases from J, with 13 bases between.

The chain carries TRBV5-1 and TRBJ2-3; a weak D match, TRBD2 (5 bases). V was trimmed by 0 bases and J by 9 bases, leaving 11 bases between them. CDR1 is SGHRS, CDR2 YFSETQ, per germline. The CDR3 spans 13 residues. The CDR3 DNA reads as TGCGCCAGCAGCTTGGCTTACGGGGAGACGCAGTATTTT. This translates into CASSLAYGETQYF. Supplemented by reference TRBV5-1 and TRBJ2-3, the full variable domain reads KAGVTQTPRYLIKTRGQQVTLSCSPISGHRSVSWYQQTPGQGLQFLFEYFSETQRNKGNFPGRFSGRQFSNSRSEMNVSTLELGDSALYLCASSLAYGETQYFGPGTRLTVL.

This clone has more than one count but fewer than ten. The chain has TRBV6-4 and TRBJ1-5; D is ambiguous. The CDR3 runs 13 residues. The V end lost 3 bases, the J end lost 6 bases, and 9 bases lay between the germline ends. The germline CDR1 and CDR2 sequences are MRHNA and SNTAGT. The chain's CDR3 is CASSEVRGQPQHF. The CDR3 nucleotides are TGTGCCAGCAGTGAGGTACGGGGTCAGCCCCAGCATTTT.

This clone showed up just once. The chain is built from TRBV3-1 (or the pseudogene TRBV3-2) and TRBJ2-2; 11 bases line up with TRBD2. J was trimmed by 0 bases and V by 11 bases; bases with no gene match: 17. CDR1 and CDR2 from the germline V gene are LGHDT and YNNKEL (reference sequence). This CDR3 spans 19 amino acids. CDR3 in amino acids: CARRRRRLAGGPNTGELFF. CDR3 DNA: TGTGCCCGCCGCCGCCGGCGGCTAGCGGGGGGCCCGAACACCGGGGAGCTGTTTTTT.

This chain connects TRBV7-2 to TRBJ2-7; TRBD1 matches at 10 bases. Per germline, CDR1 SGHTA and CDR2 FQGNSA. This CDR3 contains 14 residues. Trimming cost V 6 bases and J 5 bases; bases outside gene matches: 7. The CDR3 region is CASRPGQGYNEQYF. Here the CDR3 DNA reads TGTGCCAGCAGGCCGGGACAGGGGTACAACGAGCAGTACTTC.

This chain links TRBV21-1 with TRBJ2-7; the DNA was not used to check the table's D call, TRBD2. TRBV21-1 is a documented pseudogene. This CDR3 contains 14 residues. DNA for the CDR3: TGTGCCAGCAGCAAAGTTCCACCGGGCTACGAGCAGTACTTC. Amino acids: CASSKVPPGYEQYF.

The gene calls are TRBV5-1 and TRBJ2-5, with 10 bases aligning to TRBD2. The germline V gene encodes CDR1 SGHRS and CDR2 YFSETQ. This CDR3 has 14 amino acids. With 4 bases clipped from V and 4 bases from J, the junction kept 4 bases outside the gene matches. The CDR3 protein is CASSDTSGVETQYF. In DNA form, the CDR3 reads TGCGCCAGCAGCGACACTAGCGGGGTAGAGACCCAGTACTTC.

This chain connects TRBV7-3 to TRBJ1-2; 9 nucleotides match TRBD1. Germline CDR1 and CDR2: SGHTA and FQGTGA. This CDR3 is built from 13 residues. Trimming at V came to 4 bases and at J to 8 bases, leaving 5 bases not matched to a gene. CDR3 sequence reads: CASSYGTGNGYTF. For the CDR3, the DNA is TGTGCCAGCAGCTACGGGACAGGGAACGGCTACACCTTC.

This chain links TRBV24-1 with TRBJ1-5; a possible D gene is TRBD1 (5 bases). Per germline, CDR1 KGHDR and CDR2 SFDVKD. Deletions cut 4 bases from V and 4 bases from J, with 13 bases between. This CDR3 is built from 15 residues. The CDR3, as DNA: TGTGCCACCAGTGACGAAGACAGTCCTAATCAGCCCCAGCATTTT. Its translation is CATSDEDSPNQPQHF.

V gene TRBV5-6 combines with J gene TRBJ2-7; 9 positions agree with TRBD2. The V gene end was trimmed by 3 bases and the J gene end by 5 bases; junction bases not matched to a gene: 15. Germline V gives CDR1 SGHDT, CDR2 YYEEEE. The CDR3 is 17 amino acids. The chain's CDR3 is CASSSYWRIAGVNEQYF. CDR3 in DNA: TGTGCCAGCAGCTCATACTGGCGTATAGCGGGGGTGAACGAGCAGTACTTC.

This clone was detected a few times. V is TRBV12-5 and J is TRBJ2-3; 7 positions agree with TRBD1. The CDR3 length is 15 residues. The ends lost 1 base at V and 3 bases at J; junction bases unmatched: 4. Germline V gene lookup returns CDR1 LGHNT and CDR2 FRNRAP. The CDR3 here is CASGLGDRVTDTQYF. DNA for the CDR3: TGTGCTAGTGGTTTGGGCGACAGGGTAACAGATACGCAGTATTTT.

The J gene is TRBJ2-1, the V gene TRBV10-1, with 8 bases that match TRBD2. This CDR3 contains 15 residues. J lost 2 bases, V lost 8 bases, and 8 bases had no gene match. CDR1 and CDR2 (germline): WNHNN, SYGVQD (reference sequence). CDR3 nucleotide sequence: TGCGCCAGCCGGGGTGGACTAGCCCCCTACAATGAGCAGTTCTTC. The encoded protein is CASRGGLAPYNEQFF.

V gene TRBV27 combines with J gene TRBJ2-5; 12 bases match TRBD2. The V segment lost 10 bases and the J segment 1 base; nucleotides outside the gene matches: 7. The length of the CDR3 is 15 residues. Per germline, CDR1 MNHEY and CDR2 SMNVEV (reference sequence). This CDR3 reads CATRGLAGRQETQYF. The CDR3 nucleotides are TGTGCCACCAGAGGACTAGCGGGACGCCAAGAGACCCAGTACTTC.

The CDR3 DNA is TGCGCCAGCGCCGTGGCCCGGGGCACAGATACGCAGTATTTT. Translated, it gives CASAVARGTDTQYF. The rearrangement joins TRBV5-1 to TRBJ2-3, with D unresolved. Germline V CDR1 and CDR2: SGHRS, YFSETQ. V was trimmed by 7 bases and J by 1 base, leaving 13 bases between them. The CDR3 totals 14 residues. The full variable domain, in which reference TRBV5-1 and TRBJ2-3 provide the parts outside the CDR3, is KAGVTQTPRYLIKTRGQQVTLSCSPISGHRSVSWYQQTPGQGLQFLFEYFSETQRNKGNFPGRFSGRQFSNSRSEMNVSTLELGDSALYLCASAVARGTDTQYFGPGTRLTVL.

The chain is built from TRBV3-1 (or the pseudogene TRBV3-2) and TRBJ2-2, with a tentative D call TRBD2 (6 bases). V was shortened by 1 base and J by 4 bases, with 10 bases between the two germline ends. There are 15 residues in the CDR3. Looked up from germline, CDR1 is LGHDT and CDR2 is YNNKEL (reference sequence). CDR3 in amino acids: CASSQVGGVTGELFF. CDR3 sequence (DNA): TGTGCCAGCAGCCAAGTCGGCGGGGTCACCGGGGAGCTGTTTTTT.

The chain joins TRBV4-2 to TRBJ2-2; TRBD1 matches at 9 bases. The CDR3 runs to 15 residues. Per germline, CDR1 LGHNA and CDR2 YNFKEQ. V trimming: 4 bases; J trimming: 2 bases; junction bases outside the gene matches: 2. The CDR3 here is CASSPGQGNTGELFF. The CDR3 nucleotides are TGTGCCAGCAGCCCGGGACAGGGTAACACCGGGGAGCTGTTTTTT.

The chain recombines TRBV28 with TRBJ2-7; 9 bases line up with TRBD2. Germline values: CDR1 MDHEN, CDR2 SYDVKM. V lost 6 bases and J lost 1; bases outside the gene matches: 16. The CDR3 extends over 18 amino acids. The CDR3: CASSAASGKRTRSYEQYF. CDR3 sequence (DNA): TGTGCCAGCAGCGCCGCTAGCGGGAAGAGGACTAGATCCTACGAGCAGTACTTC.

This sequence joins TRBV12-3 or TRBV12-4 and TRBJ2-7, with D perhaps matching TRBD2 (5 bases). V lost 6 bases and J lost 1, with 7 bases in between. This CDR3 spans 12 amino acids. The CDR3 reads CASRRGSYEQYF. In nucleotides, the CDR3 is TGTGCCAGCAGGCGAGGGTCCTACGAGCAGTACTTC.

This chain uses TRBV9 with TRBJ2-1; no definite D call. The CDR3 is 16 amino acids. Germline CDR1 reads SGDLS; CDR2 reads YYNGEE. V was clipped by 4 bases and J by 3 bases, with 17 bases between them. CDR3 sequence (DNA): TGTGCCAGCAGCCCACACCGTGGCCCCAACTACAATGAGCAGTTCTTC. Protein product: CASSPHRGPNYNEQFF. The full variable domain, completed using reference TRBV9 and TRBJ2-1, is DSGVTQTPKHLITATGQRVTLRCSPRSGDLSVYWYQQSLDQGLQFLIQYYNGEERAKGNILERFSAQQFPDLHSELNLSSLELGDSALYFCASSPHRGPNYNEQFFGPGTRLTVL.

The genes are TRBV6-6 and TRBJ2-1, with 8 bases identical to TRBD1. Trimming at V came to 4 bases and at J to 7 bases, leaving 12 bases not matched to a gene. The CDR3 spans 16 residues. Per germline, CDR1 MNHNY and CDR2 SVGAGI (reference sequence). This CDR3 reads CASSSYYHTGGNEQFF. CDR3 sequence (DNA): TGTGCCAGCAGTTCCTACTACCATACAGGGGGTAATGAGCAGTTCTTC.

The CDR3: CARLISGANYGYTF. The CDR3 DNA reads TGTGCCAGATTAATTTCAGGGGCTAACTATGGCTACACCTTC. This sequence joins TRBV27 and TRBJ1-2, with D maybe TRBD1 (6 bases). The CDR3 runs to 14 residues. Trimming removed 9 bases at V and 0 bases at J, with 14 bases between. CDR1 is MNHEY, CDR2 SMNVEV, per germline (reference sequence).

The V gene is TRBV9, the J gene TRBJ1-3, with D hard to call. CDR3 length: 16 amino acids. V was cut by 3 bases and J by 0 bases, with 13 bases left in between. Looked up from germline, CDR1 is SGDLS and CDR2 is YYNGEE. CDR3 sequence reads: CASSGLQQTSGNTIYF. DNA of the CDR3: TGTGCCAGCAGCGGCTTACAGCAGACCTCTGGAAACACCATATATTTT.